This record covers a single TCR beta chain. The data are from a study of control samples from healthy donors and cancer patients. Only in-frame clones appear in the TCRdb table, and some are missing; sequencing was by immunoSEQ multiplex PCR. The table has just under 100,000 clones, about 92% seen once. V was shortened by 3 bases and J by 9 bases, with 20 bases between the two germline ends. From germline, CDR1 is LNHDA and CDR2 SQIVND (reference sequence). The CDR3 length is 15 residues. This TCR was recovered from a man aged 18 to 30 in good health. The chain combines TRBV19 with TRBJ2-5; tentative D call: TRBD2 (5 bases). The sample taken for sequencing was blood. CDR3 coding DNA: TGTGCCAGTAGTATGATAGGGTCAGAGGGTGGAGCCCAGTACTTC. Protein product: CASSMIGSEGGAQYF. Looking up the rest from reference TRBV19 and TRBJ2-5 gives the full variable domain: DGGITQSPKYLFRKEGQNVTLSCEQNLNHDAMYWYRQDPGQGLRLIYYSQIVNDFQKGDIAEGYSVSREKKESFPLTVTSAQKNPTAFYLCASSMIGSEGGAQYFGPGTRLLVL.